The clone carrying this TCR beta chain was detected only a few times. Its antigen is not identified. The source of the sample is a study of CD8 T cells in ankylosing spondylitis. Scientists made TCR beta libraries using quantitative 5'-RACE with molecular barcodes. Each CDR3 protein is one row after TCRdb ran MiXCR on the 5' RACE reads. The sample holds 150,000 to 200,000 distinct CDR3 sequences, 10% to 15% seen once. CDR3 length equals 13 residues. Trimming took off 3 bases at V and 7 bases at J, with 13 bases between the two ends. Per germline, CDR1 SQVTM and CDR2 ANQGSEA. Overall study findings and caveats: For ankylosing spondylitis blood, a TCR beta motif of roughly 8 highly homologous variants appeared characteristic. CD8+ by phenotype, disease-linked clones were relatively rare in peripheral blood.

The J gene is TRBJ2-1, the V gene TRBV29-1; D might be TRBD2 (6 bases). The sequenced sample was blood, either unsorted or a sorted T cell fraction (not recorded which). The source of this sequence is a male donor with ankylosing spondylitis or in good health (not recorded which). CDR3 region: CSVEREAGNEQFF. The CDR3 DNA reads TGCAGCGTTGAGAGGGAAGCGGGTAATGAGCAGTTCTTC.